These T cell receptor beta chains were read from a single sample in a study of vaccination effects on CD4 cells after COVID-19. The table came from immunoSEQ multiplex PCR; TCRdb's copy has only in-frame clones and leaves some out. The sample contains tens of thousands of clones, 73% of which appear only once. Antigen specificity for these receptors is unknown. Sequencing was performed on CD4+ T cells from PBMCs cultured with HCoV-229E spike peptides, taken after COVID-19 vaccination. The receptors shown here come from a human donor who received a COVID-19 vaccine. CDR3s leave out the opening cysteine and the closing phenylalanine or tryptophan. D genes are given only for firm matches.

D: -; V: TRBV11-3; J: TRBJ2-2; CDR3: ASSRQNPGELF
D: -; V: TRBV14; J: TRBJ2-2; CDR3: ASSQEYARAVGELF
D: -; V: TRBV19; J: TRBJ1-6; CDR3: ASTDDSPGYGPLH
D: TRBD1; V: TRBV6-5; J: TRBJ1-1; CDR3: ASSYSDRGMNTEAF
D: -; V: TRBV14; J: TRBJ1-3; CDR3: ASSQDYISGNTIY
D: -; V: TRBV11-1; J: TRBJ2-3; CDR3: ASSRDRSTDTQY
D: TRBD1; V: TRBV25-1; J: TRBJ2-1; CDR3: ASGLRQGANNEQF
D: TRBD1; V: TRBV9; J: TRBJ1-1; CDR3: ASSEHGQGTEAF
D: -; V: TRBV7-8; J: TRBJ2-3; CDR3: ASSPWTATDTQY
D: -; V: TRBV10-1; J: TRBJ2-5; CDR3: ASSDRGGEETQY
D: -; V: TRBV3-1/TRBV3-2; J: TRBJ1-3; CDR3: ASSQSRGNTIY
D: -; V: TRBV7-9; J: TRBJ1-3; CDR3: ASSFHGNTIY
D: -; V: TRBV10-3; J: TRBJ1-2; CDR3: AISEPRRLGYGYT
D: -; V: TRBV5-1; J: TRBJ1-6; CDR3: ASSLVSSRDSPLH
D: -; V: TRBV6-6; J: TRBJ1-1; CDR3: ASGRMNTEAF
D: TRBD1; V: TRBV5-1; J: TRBJ2-3; CDR3: ASSLRQGATDTQY
D: -; V: TRBV7-2; J: TRBJ2-1; CDR3: ASSRGLSFRIYNEQF
D: -; V: TRBV4-1; J: TRBJ2-6; CDR3: ASSHPTGAGANVLT
D: -; V: TRBV7-3; J: TRBJ2-2; CDR3: ASSMDNTGELF
D: -; V: TRBV6-2/TRBV6-3; J: TRBJ1-5; CDR3: ASSRGNQPQH
D: -; V: TRBV6-6; J: TRBJ2-3; CDR3: ASSLPSTDTQY
D: -; V: TRBV9; J: TRBJ2-6; CDR3: ASSPTTSSSGANVLT
D: -; V: TRBV7-2; J: TRBJ1-3; CDR3: ASSSQLPLY
D: -; V: TRBV18; J: TRBJ1-5; CDR3: ASSPTSGGGSSNQPQH
D: -; V: TRBV30; J: TRBJ2-5; CDR3: AWSVPPETQY
D: -; V: TRBV6-6; J: TRBJ2-5; CDR3: ASSYPQGGQETQY
D: TRBD2; V: TRBV9; J: TRBJ2-1; CDR3: ASSSRTSGAGRNEQF
D: TRBD1; V: TRBV5-8; J: TRBJ1-2; CDR3: ASSGTGGWYGYT
D: TRBD1; V: TRBV30; J: TRBJ1-5; CDR3: AWGDRDNQPQH
D: TRBD2; V: TRBV3-1/TRBV3-2; J: TRBJ2-5; CDR3: ASSQRISGGGVETQY
D: -; V: TRBV10-2; J: TRBJ1-6; CDR3: ASSDLVRELNSPLH
D: -; V: TRBV5-8; J: TRBJ1-4; CDR3: ASRTDHEKLF
D: TRBD2; V: TRBV5-6; J: TRBJ2-1; CDR3: ASRGVGGSSYNEQF
D: TRBD2; V: TRBV7-6; J: TRBJ2-3; CDR3: ASSLETSGGPSGTQY
D: -; V: TRBV10-3; J: TRBJ1-1; CDR3: AISDRVNTEAF
D: -; V: TRBV12-3/TRBV12-4; J: TRBJ1-2; CDR3: ASSFPRHYGYT
D: TRBD1; V: TRBV27; J: TRBJ1-2; CDR3: ASSSPRDRIYGYT
D: -; V: TRBV4-3; J: TRBJ1-5; CDR3: ASSQETGQPQH
D: -; V: TRBV6-5; J: TRBJ2-3; CDR3: ASSPGLPIDTQY
D: -; V: TRBV7-3; J: TRBJ1-2; CDR3: ASSLGGNYGYT
D: -; V: TRBV5-5; J: TRBJ2-2; CDR3: ASSFAGGPGTGELF
D: TRBD1; V: TRBV14; J: TRBJ1-1; CDR3: ASSTKTGIAEAF
D: TRBD1; V: TRBV6-1; J: TRBJ2-4; CDR3: ASSDTGQGRSAKNIQY
D: -; V: TRBV18; J: TRBJ1-4; CDR3: ASSPTQTNEKLF
D: TRBD1; V: TRBV18; J: TRBJ1-6; CDR3: ASSRTGNYNSPLH
D: TRBD1; V: TRBV6-5; J: TRBJ1-1; CDR3: ASSYRTGDTEAF
D: TRBD1; V: TRBV6-5; J: TRBJ1-5; CDR3: ARGTGGNQPQH
D: -; V: TRBV7-2; J: TRBJ1-1; CDR3: ASSLDPGTGAF
D: -; V: TRBV28; J: TRBJ2-1; CDR3: ASGLTSSYNEQF
D: TRBD2; V: TRBV19; J: TRBJ2-3; CDR3: ASTRLAGGPTDTQY
D: -; V: TRBV28; J: TRBJ2-3; CDR3: ASSLGSTDTQY
D: TRBD1; V: TRBV29-1; J: TRBJ1-2; CDR3: SVLNNRGHGYT
D: -; V: TRBV27; J: TRBJ1-1; CDR3: ASSKTGYDTEAF
D: TRBD1; V: TRBV5-8; J: TRBJ1-1; CDR3: ASSLVQGEINTEAF
D: -; V: TRBV3-1/TRBV3-2; J: TRBJ2-3; CDR3: ASSLTDTQY
D: -; V: TRBV3-1/TRBV3-2; J: TRBJ1-5; CDR3: ASSQAGYSNQPQH
D: TRBD1; V: TRBV18; J: TRBJ1-4; CDR3: ASSPMGDRDEKLF
D: TRBD2; V: TRBV28; J: TRBJ2-5; CDR3: ASSSSGSLQETQY
D: TRBD2; V: TRBV11-1; J: TRBJ2-3; CDR3: ASSPQRGGDTQY
D: -; V: TRBV7-2; J: TRBJ1-2; CDR3: ASNLREIEGYT